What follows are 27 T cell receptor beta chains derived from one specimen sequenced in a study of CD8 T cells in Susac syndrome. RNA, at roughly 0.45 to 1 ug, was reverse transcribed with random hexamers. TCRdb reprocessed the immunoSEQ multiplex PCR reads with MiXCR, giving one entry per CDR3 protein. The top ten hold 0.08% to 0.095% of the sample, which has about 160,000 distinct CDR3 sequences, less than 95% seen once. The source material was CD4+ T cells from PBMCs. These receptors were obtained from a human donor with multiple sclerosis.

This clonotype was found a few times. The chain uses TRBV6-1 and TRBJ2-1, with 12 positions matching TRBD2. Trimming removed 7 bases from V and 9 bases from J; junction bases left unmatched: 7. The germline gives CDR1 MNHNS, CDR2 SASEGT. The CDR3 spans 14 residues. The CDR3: CASTRLAGASEQFF. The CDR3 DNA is TGTGCCAGCACTCGACTAGCGGGAGCTTCTGAGCAGTTCTTC.

DNA of the CDR3: TGCAGTGCTGCGCGACTAGTAGCAGGCACCGGGGAGCTGTTTTTT. Its protein product is CSAARLVAGTGELFF. The gene calls are TRBV20-1 and TRBJ2-2; tentatively, D is TRBD2 (6 bases). V was trimmed by 5 bases and J by 4 bases, leaving 17 bases between them. This CDR3 region has 15 residues. Germline V gene lookup returns CDR1 DFQATT and CDR2 SNEGSKA (reference sequence).

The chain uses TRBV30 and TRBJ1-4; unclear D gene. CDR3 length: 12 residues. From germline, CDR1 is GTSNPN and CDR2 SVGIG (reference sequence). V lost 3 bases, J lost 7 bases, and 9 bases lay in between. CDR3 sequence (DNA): TGTGCCTGGAGCCGGATGGGTGAAAAACTGTTTTTT. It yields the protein CAWSRMGEKLFF.

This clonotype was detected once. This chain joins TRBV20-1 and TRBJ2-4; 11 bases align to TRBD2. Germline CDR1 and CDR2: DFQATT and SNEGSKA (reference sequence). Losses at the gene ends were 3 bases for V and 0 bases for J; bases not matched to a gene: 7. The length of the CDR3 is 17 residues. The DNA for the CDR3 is TGCAGTGCTAGTGATAGCGGGAGGGCCGAAGCCAAAAACATTCAGTACTTC. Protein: CSASDSGRAEAKNIQYF.

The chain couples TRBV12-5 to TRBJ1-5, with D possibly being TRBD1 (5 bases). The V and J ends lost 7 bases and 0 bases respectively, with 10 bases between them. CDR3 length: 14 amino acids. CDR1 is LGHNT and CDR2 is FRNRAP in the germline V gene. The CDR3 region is CASVGRNSNQPQHF. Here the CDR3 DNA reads TGTGCTAGTGTGGGACGGAATAGCAATCAGCCCCAGCATTTT.

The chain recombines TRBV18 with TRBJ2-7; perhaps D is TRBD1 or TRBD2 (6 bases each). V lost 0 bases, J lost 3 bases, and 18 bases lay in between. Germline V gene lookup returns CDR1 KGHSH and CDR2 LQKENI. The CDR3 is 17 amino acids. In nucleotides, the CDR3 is TGTGCCAGCTCACCACCGGGGGGAGGACAGTCTGGCTACGAGCAGTACTTC. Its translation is CASSPPGGGQSGYEQYF.

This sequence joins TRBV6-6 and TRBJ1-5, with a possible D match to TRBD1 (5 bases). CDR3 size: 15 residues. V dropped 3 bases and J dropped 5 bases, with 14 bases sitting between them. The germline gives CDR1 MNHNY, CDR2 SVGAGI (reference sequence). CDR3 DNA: TGTGCCAGCAGTTATCGAGGGGTTTTCGATCAGCCCCAGCATTTT. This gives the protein CASSYRGVFDQPQHF.

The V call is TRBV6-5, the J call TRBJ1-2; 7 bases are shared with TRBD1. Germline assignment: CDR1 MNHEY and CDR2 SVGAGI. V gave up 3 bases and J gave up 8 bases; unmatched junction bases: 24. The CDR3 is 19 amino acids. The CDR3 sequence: CASSYLTGNSMDLVLGYTF. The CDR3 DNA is TGTGCCAGCAGTTATCTGACAGGGAACTCAATGGATCTCGTTTTAGGCTACACCTTC.

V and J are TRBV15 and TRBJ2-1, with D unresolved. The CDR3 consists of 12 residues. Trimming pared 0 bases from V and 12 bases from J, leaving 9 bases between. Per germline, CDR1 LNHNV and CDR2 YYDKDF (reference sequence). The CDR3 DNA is TGTGCCACCAGCAGAGATCTAGGATCGCAGTTCTTC. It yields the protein CATSRDLGSQFF.

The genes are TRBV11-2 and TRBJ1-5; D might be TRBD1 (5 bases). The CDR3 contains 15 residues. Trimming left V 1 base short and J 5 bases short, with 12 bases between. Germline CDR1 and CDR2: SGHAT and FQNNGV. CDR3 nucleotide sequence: TGTGCCAGCAGCTTAGGCCAGGGATCCCATCAGCCCCAGCATTTT. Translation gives CASSLGQGSHQPQHF.

The CDR3 loop reads CSAGPSGPRGETQYF. CDR3 DNA: TGCAGTGCTGGCCCAAGCGGACCTCGGGGAGAGACCCAGTACTTC. This chain uses TRBV20-1 with TRBJ2-5, with a tentative D call TRBD2 (5 bases). The CDR3 spans 15 residues. V lost 5 bases and J 4 bases, leaving 20 bases between the germline ends. CDR1 is DFQATT and CDR2 is SNEGSKA in the germline V gene (reference sequence).

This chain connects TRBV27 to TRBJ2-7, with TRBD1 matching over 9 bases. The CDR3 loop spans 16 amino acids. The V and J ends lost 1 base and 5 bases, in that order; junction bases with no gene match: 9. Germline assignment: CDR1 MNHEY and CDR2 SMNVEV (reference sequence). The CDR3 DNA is TGTGCCAGCAGTTTATGGACCGGGACAGGGTCACACGAGCAGTACTTC. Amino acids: CASSLWTGTGSHEQYF.

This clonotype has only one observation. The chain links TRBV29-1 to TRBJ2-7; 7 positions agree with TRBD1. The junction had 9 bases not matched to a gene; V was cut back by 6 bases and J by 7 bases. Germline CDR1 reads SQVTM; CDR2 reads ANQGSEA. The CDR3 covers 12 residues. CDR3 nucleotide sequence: TGCAGCGTATCAGACAGGGCTAGAGAGCAGTACTTC. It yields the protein CSVSDRAREQYF.

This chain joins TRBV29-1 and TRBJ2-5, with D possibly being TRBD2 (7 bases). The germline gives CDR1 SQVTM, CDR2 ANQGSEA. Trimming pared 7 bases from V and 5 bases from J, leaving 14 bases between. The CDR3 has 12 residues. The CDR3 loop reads CSGYREGETQYF. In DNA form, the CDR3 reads TGCAGCGGATACAGGGAGGGGGAGACCCAGTACTTC.

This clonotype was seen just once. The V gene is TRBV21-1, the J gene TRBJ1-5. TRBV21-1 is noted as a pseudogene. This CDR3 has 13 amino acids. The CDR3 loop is CASSNHSNQPQHF. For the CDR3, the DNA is TGTGCCAGCAGCAACCACAGCAATCAGCCCCAGCATTTT.

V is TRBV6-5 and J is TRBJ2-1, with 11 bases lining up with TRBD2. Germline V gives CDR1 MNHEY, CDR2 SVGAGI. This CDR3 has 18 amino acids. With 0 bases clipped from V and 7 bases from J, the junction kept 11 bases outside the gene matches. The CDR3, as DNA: TGTGCCAGCAGTTACTCGCCGCCTAGCGGGAGGTATCGTAATGAGCAGTTCTTC. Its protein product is CASSYSPPSGRYRNEQFF.

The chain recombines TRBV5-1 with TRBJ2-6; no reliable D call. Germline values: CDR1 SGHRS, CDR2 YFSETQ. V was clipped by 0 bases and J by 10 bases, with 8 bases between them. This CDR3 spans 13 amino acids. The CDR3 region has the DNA TGCGCCAGCAGCTTGGTCGAAGATAACGTCCTGACTTTC. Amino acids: CASSLVEDNVLTF.

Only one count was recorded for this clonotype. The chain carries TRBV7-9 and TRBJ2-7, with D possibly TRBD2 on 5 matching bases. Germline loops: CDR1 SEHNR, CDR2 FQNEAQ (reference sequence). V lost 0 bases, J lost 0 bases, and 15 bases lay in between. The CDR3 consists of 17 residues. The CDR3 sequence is CASSLALGASSSYEQYF. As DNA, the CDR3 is TGTGCCAGCAGCTTAGCATTAGGAGCTAGCAGCTCCTACGAGCAGTACTTC.

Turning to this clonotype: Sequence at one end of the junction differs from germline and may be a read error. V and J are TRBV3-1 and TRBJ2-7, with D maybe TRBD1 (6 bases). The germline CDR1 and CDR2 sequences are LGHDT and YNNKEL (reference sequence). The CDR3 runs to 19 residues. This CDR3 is CASNQGNGAGQGPIDEQYF. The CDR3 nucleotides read TGTGCCAGCAACCAAGGGAATGGGGCTGGGCAGGGGCCAATCGACGAGCAGTACTTC.

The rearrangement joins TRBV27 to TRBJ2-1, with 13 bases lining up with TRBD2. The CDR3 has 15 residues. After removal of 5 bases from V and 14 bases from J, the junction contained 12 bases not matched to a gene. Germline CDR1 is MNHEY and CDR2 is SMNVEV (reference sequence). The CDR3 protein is CASSPRTSGSSQEFF. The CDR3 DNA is TGTGCCAGCAGTCCCCGGACTAGCGGGAGTTCTCAAGAGTTCTTC.

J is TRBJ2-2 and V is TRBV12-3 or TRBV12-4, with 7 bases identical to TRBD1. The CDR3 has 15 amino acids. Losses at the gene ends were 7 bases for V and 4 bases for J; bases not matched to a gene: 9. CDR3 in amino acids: CASTLEGALTGELFF. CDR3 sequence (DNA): TGTGCCAGCACCCTTGAGGGGGCGCTCACCGGGGAGCTGTTTTTT.

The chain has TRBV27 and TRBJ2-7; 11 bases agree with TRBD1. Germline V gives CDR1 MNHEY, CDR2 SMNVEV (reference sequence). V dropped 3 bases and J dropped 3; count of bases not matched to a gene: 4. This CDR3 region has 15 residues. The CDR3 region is CASSFTGTGGYEQYF. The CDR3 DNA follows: TGTGCCAGCAGTTTCACCGGGACAGGGGGCTACGAGCAGTACTTC.

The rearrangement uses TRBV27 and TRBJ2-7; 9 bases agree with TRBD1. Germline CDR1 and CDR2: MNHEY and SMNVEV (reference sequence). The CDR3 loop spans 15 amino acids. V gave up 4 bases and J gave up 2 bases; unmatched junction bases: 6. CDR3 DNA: TGTGCCAGCAGTTCAGGGGGACAGGGTCCCTACGAGCAGTACTTC. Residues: CASSSGGQGPYEQYF.

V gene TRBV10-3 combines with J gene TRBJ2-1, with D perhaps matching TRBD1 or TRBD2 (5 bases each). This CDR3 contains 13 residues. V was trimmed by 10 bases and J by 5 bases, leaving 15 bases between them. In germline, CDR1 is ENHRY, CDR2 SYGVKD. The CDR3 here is CATARDEDNEQFF. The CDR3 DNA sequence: TGTGCCACCGCCCGGGACGAGGACAATGAGCAGTTCTTC.

The CDR3 is CSASRASLGDGELFF. The CDR3 coding sequence is TGCAGTGCTAGTAGGGCTTCGTTAGGGGACGGGGAGCTGTTTTTT. The V and J genes are TRBV20-1 and TRBJ2-2; a weak D match, TRBD1 (5 bases). The CDR3 covers 15 residues. V lost 3 bases, J lost 7 bases, and 18 bases lay in between. Germline values: CDR1 DFQATT, CDR2 SNEGSKA (reference sequence).

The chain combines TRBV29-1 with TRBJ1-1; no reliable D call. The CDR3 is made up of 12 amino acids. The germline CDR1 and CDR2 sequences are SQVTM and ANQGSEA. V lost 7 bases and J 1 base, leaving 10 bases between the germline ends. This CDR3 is CSGSDGNTEAFF. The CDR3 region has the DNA TGCAGCGGATCGGATGGGAACACTGAAGCTTTCTTT.

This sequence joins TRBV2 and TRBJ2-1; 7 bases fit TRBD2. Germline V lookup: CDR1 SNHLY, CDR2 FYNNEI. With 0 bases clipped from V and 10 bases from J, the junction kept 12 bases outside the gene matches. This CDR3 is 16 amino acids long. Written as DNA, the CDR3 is TGTGCCAGCAGTGAAGCTGAATTAGCGGGCGGCTGGGAGCAGTTCTTC. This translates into CASSEAELAGGWEQFF.